The clone carrying this T cell receptor beta chain was seen more than once but under ten times. The sample belongs to a study of blood T cell repertoires in COVID-19. Overall study: Sites in the United States, Italy and Spain provided acute and convalescent COVID-19 samples. T cells, B-cell-depleted T cells, or PBMCs supplied cDNA or gDNA.

TCRdb's table, derived via immunoSEQ multiplex PCR, lists solely in-frame clones and lacks some. The sample comprises around 170,000 clones, over 75% of which are singletons, and roughly 7% rests with the top ten. J gave up 5 bases and V 5 bases, and 9 bases lay outside the gene matches. The CDR3 loop spans 17 amino acids. Germline V gene sequence: CDR1 SEHNR, CDR2 FQNEAQ (reference sequence). Each participant's cohort was designated according to participant-reported clinical history. This clonotype was sampled from a woman in her fifties or sixties who had recovered from COVID-19. The source material was PBMCs or T cells enriched from blood (not recorded which). J is TRBJ2-3 and V is TRBV7-9; 14 bases match TRBD2. Here the CDR3 DNA reads TGTGCCAGCAGCCCCTCCGGGACTAGCGGGAGATTAGATACGCAGTATTTT. Translated: CASSPSGTSGRLDTQYF.